Listed below are T cell receptor beta chains from one sample, sequenced in a study of T-cell memory formation after mild COVID-19. TCRdb re-called the 5' RACE reads through MiXCR, storing one row per CDR3 protein. The sample holds approximately 150,000 distinct CDR3 sequences, around 13% seen once. The sequenced sample consisted of PBMCs or a T cell subset sorted from them (not recorded which). Receptor source: an adult woman who had mild COVID-19 (a few samples of this study predate the infection). Cell type and time point are not known. CDR3s include the opening cysteine and the closing phenylalanine or tryptophan. Each record gives: D gene, J gene, V gene, clone size, CDR3 DNA, CDR3 protein. A D gene is named only where the DNA matches it firmly. Where a row states a size, it is once, few, many or the class of an expanded clone; other rows omit it.

NA	TRBJ2-5	TRBV19	NA	TGTGCCAGTAGTATAAACGGTAAAGAGACCCAGTACTTC	CASSINGKETQYF
TRBD2	TRBJ2-3	TRBV6-2/TRBV6-3	few	TGTGCCAGCAGACCCCACCCCCCGGGACTAGCGGGAGCGTCGGATACGCAGTATTTT	CASRPHPPGLAGASDTQYF
NA	TRBJ1-1	TRBV19	few	TGTGCCAGTAGTATATATGGGGCGGACACTGAAGCTTTCTTT	CASSIYGADTEAFF
NA	TRBJ2-1	TRBV4-1	NA	TGCGCCAGCAGCCGGGGGCTTTACCGGGACTCCCTCAATGAGCAGTTCTTC	CASSRGLYRDSLNEQFF
NA	TRBJ2-7	TRBV6-6	NA	TGTGCCAGCAGTTACTCGAGCGGAGGCTCCTACGAGCAGTACTTC	CASSYSSGGSYEQYF
NA	TRBJ1-1	TRBV12-3/TRBV12-4	few	TGTGCCAGCAGTTTTATGGACACGAACACTGAAGCTTTCTTT	CASSFMDTNTEAFF
NA	TRBJ2-1	TRBV7-3	NA	TGTGCCAGCAGCTTAGGAGGGCGTAGCGAGCAGTTCTTC	CASSLGGRSEQFF
TRBD2	TRBJ2-5	TRBV24-1	many	TGTGCCACCAGTGACGCAGGGACTAGCGAACAAGAGACCCAGTACTTC	CATSDAGTSEQETQYF
NA	TRBJ2-4	TRBV24-1	NA	TGTGCCACCAGGGACGTCTGGGTCACAGGAGAAAACATTCAGTACTTC	CATRDVWVTGENIQYF
NA	TRBJ2-5	TRBV12-3/TRBV12-4	NA	TGTGCCAGCAGGTCGACAGACAAAGAGACCCAGTACTTC	CASRSTDKETQYF
TRBD1	TRBJ1-2	TRBV20-1	few	TGCAGTGCTAGAGATCTGCAGGGGGGATTCTATGGCTACACCTTC	CSARDLQGGFYGYTF